The source of this TCR beta chain is a study of cytomegalovirus exposure and HLA in healthy donors. PCR amplification relied on 60 Vbeta primers (plus 13 Jbeta primers). This table comes from immunoSEQ multiplex PCR, and its TCRdb copy is limited to in-frame clones, with some not included. The sample includes 180,000 or so clones, about 80% of them seen just once. This sequence originates from a woman aged 45-60 years in good health and CMV-seronegative. The sample was PBMCs.

The CDR3 bases are TGTGCCATCAGTGAGTCGCCTAGCGGGGGGCCATACCAAGAGACCCAGTACTTC. Its protein is CAISESPSGGPYQETQYF. J is TRBJ2-5 and V is TRBV10-3; the match to TRBD2 covers 11 bases. The germline V gene encodes CDR1 ENHRY and CDR2 SYGVKD. The CDR3 contains 18 residues. Trimming cost V 0 bases and J 0 bases; bases outside gene matches: 6.